This is a list of T cell receptor beta chains from one sample in a study of blood T cell repertoires in COVID-19. Some clones are missing from TCRdb's copy, which holds only in-frame ones; the method was immunoSEQ multiplex PCR. The table shows a few hundred thousand clones, with 90% occurring only once. Sequenced sample: peripheral blood. All receptors come from a woman aged 55-70 years with COVID-19, enrolled during active disease. The CDR3 runs from the conserved cysteine through the conserved F or W. The order of the fields is CDR3 protein, CDR3 DNA, clone size, J gene, D gene, V gene. D genes are given only for firm matches. Size values are once, few and many counts, or a class for expanded clones, and some rows have none.

CAWSKGGVDSPLHF TGTGCCTGGTCAAAGGGAGGGGTGGATTCACCCCTCCACTTT once TRBJ1-6 NA TRBV30
CASSLEGTGVYEQYF TGTGCCAGCAGCTTAGAAGGGACAGGGGTCTACGAGCAGTACTTC NA TRBJ2-7 TRBD1 TRBV7-8
CASSLGTGGAYGYTF TGTGCCAGCAGCCTAGGGACAGGGGGCGCGTATGGCTACACCTTC NA TRBJ1-2 TRBD1 TRBV3-1/TRBV3-2
CSASQPPQNGQPQHF TGCAGTGCTAGTCAACCTCCCCAGAATGGTCAGCCCCAGCATTTT NA TRBJ1-5 NA TRBV20-1
CASSLGQLANYGYTF TGTGCCAGTAGCCTCGGACAGCTAGCTAACTATGGCTACACCTTC NA TRBJ1-2 NA TRBV19
CSAKLGTGGNQPQHF TGCAGCGCGAAACTCGGGACAGGGGGCAATCAGCCCCAGCATTTT few TRBJ1-5 TRBD1 TRBV29-1
CASRDEGTTYEQYF TGCGCCAGCAGAGACGAGGGGACTACATACGAGCAGTACTTC NA TRBJ2-7 TRBD2 TRBV5-1
CASSDQGRGSEQFF TGTGCCAGCTCAGATCAGGGACGGGGGAGTGAGCAGTTCTTC NA TRBJ2-1 NA TRBV28
CASSFQGYNEQFF TGTGCCAGCAGCTTCCAGGGCTACAATGAGCAGTTCTTC NA TRBJ2-1 NA TRBV5-5
CASSLGRGGHTGELFF TGTGCCAGCAGCTTAGGTCGAGGGGGCCACACCGGGGAGCTGTTTTTT few TRBJ2-2 TRBD1 TRBV7-9
CASSPGQGRWTEAFF TGCGCCAGCAGCCCCGGACAGGGACGATGGACTGAAGCTTTCTTT NA TRBJ1-1 TRBD1 TRBV5-1
CASSLLGGQPQHF TGTGCCAGCAGTTTATTGGGAGGTCAGCCCCAGCATTTT NA TRBJ1-5 NA TRBV12-3/TRBV12-4
CASSRRDTLEAFF TGTGCCAGCAGCCGCCGGGACACCCTGGAAGCTTTCTTT NA TRBJ1-1 NA TRBV3-1/TRBV3-2
CASRRDTTYGYTF TGTGCCAGCAGACGGGACACCACCTATGGCTACACCTTC NA TRBJ1-2 NA TRBV6-5
CASSRQAEAFF TGTGCCAGCAGTCGGCAGGCTGAAGCTTTCTTT NA TRBJ1-1 NA TRBV6-2/TRBV6-3
CASSPDRGDTQYF TGTGCCAGCAGCCCTGACCGCGGAGATACGCAGTATTTT NA TRBJ2-3 NA TRBV11-3
CASSAWTGGFTEAFF TGTGCCAGCAGTGCCTGGACAGGGGGCTTTACTGAAGCTTTCTTT NA TRBJ1-1 TRBD1 TRBV6-2/TRBV6-3
CASSSDMNEKLFF TGTGCCAGCAGCTCAGATATGAATGAAAAACTGTTTTTT NA TRBJ1-4 NA TRBV7-2
CASSLKGTHNTGELFF TGTGCCAGCAGCTTAAAAGGGACTCATAACACCGGGGAGCTGTTTTTT NA TRBJ2-2 NA TRBV7-3
CASSLGLADLYEQYF TGTGCCAGCAGCTTAGGGTTGGCAGATCTCTACGAGCAGTACTTC NA TRBJ2-7 NA TRBV7-2
CAISGVYEQFF TGTGCCATCAGCGGGGTGTATGAGCAGTTCTTC NA TRBJ2-1 NA TRBV10-3
CASKLVSGGANEQFF TGTGCCAGCAAATTAGTAAGCGGGGGGGCCAATGAGCAGTTCTTC NA TRBJ2-1 TRBD2 TRBV6-5
CASSLATGGGTEAFF TGTGCCAGCAGCTTAGCCACAGGGGGTGGCACTGAAGCTTTCTTT NA TRBJ1-1 TRBD1 TRBV7-9
CASSQSRVWGGRSTDTQYF TGTGCCAGCAGCCAATCAAGAGTATGGGGGGGCCGAAGCACAGATACGCAGTATTTT NA TRBJ2-3 NA TRBV16
CASSFRVGANTGELFF TGTGCCAGCAGCTTTCGGGTAGGGGCGAACACCGGGGAGCTGTTTTTT NA TRBJ2-2 NA TRBV7-2
CASSLFAVKASYNEQFF TGTGCCAGCAGCCTTTTTGCGGTCAAAGCCTCCTACAATGAGCAGTTCTTC NA TRBJ2-1 NA TRBV6-4
CASSQTPYTGELFF TGTGCCAGCAGCCAGACACCTTACACCGGGGAGCTGTTTTTT NA TRBJ2-2 NA TRBV7-3
CASNTQGADGIQYF TGTGCCAGTAACACGCAGGGGGCGGATGGCATTCAGTACTTC NA TRBJ2-4 TRBD1 TRBV19
CAWSAEQGVGNTIYF TGTGCCTGGAGTGCTGAACAGGGAGTCGGAAACACCATATATTTT NA TRBJ1-3 NA TRBV30
CASSPPGGDNSPLHF TGTGCCAGCTCACCACCGGGAGGGGATAATTCACCCCTCCACTTT NA TRBJ1-6 NA TRBV18
CASSQAGAGGPGYTF TGTGCCAGCAGCCAAGCAGGGGCAGGGGGGCCTGGCTACACCTTC NA TRBJ1-2 TRBD1 TRBV4-2
CASSVGSTNQPQHF TGTGCCAGCAGCGTAGGGTCCACAAATCAGCCCCAGCATTTT NA TRBJ1-5 NA TRBV9
CASSEGGTGVGNSPLHF TGTGCCAGCAGTGAAGGAGGGACAGGGGTTGGTAATTCACCCCTCCACTTT once TRBJ1-6 TRBD1 TRBV2
CASSPRREGEQYF TGTGCCAGCAGCCCCCGCAGGGAAGGCGAGCAGTACTTC NA TRBJ2-7 NA TRBV6-2/TRBV6-3
CASSLDQGGNEQYF TGTGCCAGCAGCTTAGATCAGGGTGGTAACGAGCAGTACTTC NA TRBJ2-7 NA TRBV7-8
CASSTWTTPETQYF TGTGCCAGCAGCACCTGGACTACCCCTGAGACCCAGTACTTC NA TRBJ2-5 NA TRBV7-2
CASSFSGEETQYF TGTGCCAGCAGCTTTAGCGGGGAGGAGACCCAGTACTTC NA TRBJ2-5 TRBD2 TRBV11-2